This is a list of T cell receptor beta chains from one sample in a study of beta chain features in type 1 diabetes. Measured with immunoSEQ multiplex PCR; TCRdb has only the in-frame clones, and not every one. The sample carries fewer than 400,000 clones, approximately 9.7% recorded once. Specimen: central memory CD4+ T cells from blood. Every receptor here comes from a man between 25 and 39 years old with type 1 diabetes. Each CDR3 is given with its conserved first and last residue. The order of the fields is CDR3 protein, CDR3 DNA, CDR3 length, V gene, D gene, J gene, clone size. A D gene is named only where the DNA matches it firmly. The size entry is marked missing in some rows and otherwise reads once, few, many or a size class.

CDR3aa: CASSQTGTGGAYEQYF
CDR3nt: TGTGCCAGCAGTCAAACCGGGACAGGGGGCGCCTACGAGCAGTACTTC
len: 16
v_gene: TRBV27
d_gene: TRBD1
j_gene: TRBJ2-7
abundance: -

CDR3aa: CAWSGRGRQNSPLHF
CDR3nt: TGTGCCTGGAGTGGTAGAGGACGCCAGAATTCACCCCTCCACTTT
len: 15
v_gene: TRBV30
d_gene: -
j_gene: TRBJ1-6
abundance: many

CDR3aa: CASSLGLGQGEAFF
CDR3nt: TGTGCCAGCAGCTTAGGTCTGGGACAGGGTGAAGCTTTCTTT
len: 14
v_gene: TRBV7-2
d_gene: TRBD1
j_gene: TRBJ1-1
abundance: few

CDR3aa: CASSLWAGDYGYTF
CDR3nt: TGTGCCAGCAGTTTATGGGCAGGGGACTATGGCTACACCTTC
len: 14
v_gene: TRBV28
d_gene: -
j_gene: TRBJ1-2
abundance: -

CDR3aa: CASSGGTGANVLTF
CDR3nt: TGCGCCAGCAGCGGTGGGACTGGGGCCAACGTCCTGACTTTC
len: 14
v_gene: TRBV5-1
d_gene: -
j_gene: TRBJ2-6
abundance: few

CDR3aa: CASSGRGTVDSPLHF
CDR3nt: TGTGCCAGCAGCGGCAGAGGGACGGTGGATTCACCCCTCCACTTT
len: 15
v_gene: TRBV14
d_gene: -
j_gene: TRBJ1-6
abundance: -

CDR3aa: CASRPDRSANTGELFF
CDR3nt: TGTGCCAGCAGACCGGACAGGTCCGCGAACACCGGGGAGCTGTTTTTT
len: 16
v_gene: TRBV7-9
d_gene: TRBD1
j_gene: TRBJ2-2
abundance: -

CDR3aa: CAISRQGVMNTEAFF
CDR3nt: TGTGCCATCAGTCGACAGGGGGTGATGAACACTGAAGCTTTCTTT
len: 15
v_gene: TRBV10-3
d_gene: TRBD1
j_gene: TRBJ1-1
abundance: few

CDR3aa: CASSTGRGDTQYF
CDR3nt: TGTGCCAGCAGCACGGGACGGGGGGATACGCAGTATTTT
len: 13
v_gene: TRBV7-8
d_gene: -
j_gene: TRBJ2-3
abundance: -

CDR3aa: CASSFDRGAKNIQYF
CDR3nt: TGTGCCAGCAGTTTTGACAGGGGGGCCAAAAACATTCAGTACTTC
len: 15
v_gene: TRBV28
d_gene: TRBD1
j_gene: TRBJ2-4
abundance: -

CDR3aa: CASSFANEKLFF
CDR3nt: TGTGCCAGCAGTTTTGCAAATGAAAAACTGTTTTTT
len: 12
v_gene: TRBV28
d_gene: -
j_gene: TRBJ1-4
abundance: -

CDR3aa: CASSRGQGGELFF
CDR3nt: TGTGCCAGCAGCCGCGGGCAGGGAGGGGAGCTGTTTTTT
len: 13
v_gene: TRBV6-6
d_gene: -
j_gene: TRBJ2-2
abundance: few

CDR3aa: CAPRGGPTPSSYNEQFF
CDR3nt: TGCGCTCCGAGGGGGGGTCCAACCCCAAGCTCCTACAATGAGCAGTTCTTC
len: 17
v_gene: TRBV10-2
d_gene: -
j_gene: TRBJ2-1
abundance: few

CDR3aa: CASSGSRGKDNTDTQYF
CDR3nt: TGTGCCAGCAGCGGTTCAAGGGGGAAAGATAACACAGATACGCAGTATTTT
len: 17
v_gene: TRBV13
d_gene: -
j_gene: TRBJ2-3
abundance: -

CDR3aa: CASSSPSGWNSPLHF
CDR3nt: TGTGCCAGCAGTTCACCATCGGGTTGGAATTCACCCCTCCACTTT
len: 15
v_gene: TRBV5-6
d_gene: -
j_gene: TRBJ1-6
abundance: few

CDR3aa: CASSTTSGDSQTQYF
CDR3nt: TGCGCCAGCAGCACCACTAGCGGGGACAGCCAGACCCAGTACTTC
len: 15
v_gene: TRBV5-1
d_gene: TRBD2
j_gene: TRBJ2-5
abundance: -

CDR3aa: CSVDSNSEQYF
CDR3nt: TGCAGCGTTGACTCCAACAGCGAGCAGTACTTC
len: 11
v_gene: TRBV29-1
d_gene: -
j_gene: TRBJ2-7
abundance: few

CDR3aa: CASRRTANYGYTF
CDR3nt: TGTGCCAGCAGAAGGACAGCTAACTATGGCTACACCTTC
len: 13
v_gene: TRBV6-1
d_gene: -
j_gene: TRBJ1-2
abundance: -

CDR3aa: CASSSQVSGANVLTF
CDR3nt: TGTGCCAGCAGCTCTCAGGTATCTGGGGCCAACGTCCTGACTTTC
len: 15
v_gene: TRBV7-2
d_gene: -
j_gene: TRBJ2-6
abundance: few

CDR3aa: CTSSQGRGTDQPQHF
CDR3nt: TGCACCAGCAGCCAAGGCCGAGGGACAGATCAGCCCCAGCATTTT
len: 15
v_gene: TRBV1
d_gene: -
j_gene: TRBJ1-5
abundance: few